A single sample gave rise to the 19 T cell receptor beta chains below, sequenced in a study of spatial heterogeneity in lung cancer. Sample time point: sample taken at primary tumor resection. General study results and limits: Tumoral mutation counts were tracked by counts of expanded intratumoral alpha and beta TCRs.

These receptors have no identified antigens. TCRdb recomputed calls from the 5' RACE reads with MiXCR, one row per CDR3 protein. In the table there are around 20,000 distinct CDR3 sequences, 8.5% to 10% of which are singletons. Sequencing was performed on lung tumor tissue, taken at surgery. The receptor set was obtained from a female donor with early-stage non-small cell lung cancer.

This clonotype has only one observation. Since the library was made to target alpha chains, this beta chain is a stray read and its abundance is not meaningful. The chain combines TRBV2 with TRBJ2-1; 14 bases agree with TRBD2. V lost 6 bases, J lost 7 bases, and 2 bases stayed unmatched. This CDR3 is built from 14 residues. From germline, CDR1 is SNHLY and CDR2 FYNNEI. DNA of the CDR3: TGTGCCAGCAGAAGGACTAGCGGGGGGAATGAGCAGTTCTTC. It encodes CASRRTSGGNEQFF.

This clonotype was counted ten times or more. Since the library was made to target alpha chains, this beta chain is a stray read and its abundance is not meaningful. This rearrangement joins TRBV3-1 to TRBJ1-4; TRBD1 is a possible D gene (5 bases). Germline loops: CDR1 LGHDT, CDR2 YNNKEL (reference sequence). CDR3 length: 18 residues. V was trimmed by 4 bases and J by 0 bases, leaving 18 bases between them. In DNA form, the CDR3 reads TGTGCCAGCAGCCTTCGGGGACTAGGAGTTGCAACTAATGAAAAACTGTTTTTT. It encodes CASSLRGLGVATNEKLFF.

This clonotype was counted at least ten times. This beta chain was picked up by a library intended for alpha chains and is off target, so its count carries little meaning. The rearrangement links TRBV20-1 to TRBJ1-5; 11 nucleotides agree with TRBD1. V shed 3 bases and J 3 bases; nucleotides not matched to a gene: 7. CDR1 is DFQATT, CDR2 SNEGSKA, per germline (reference sequence). This CDR3 is built from 16 residues. The CDR3 coding sequence is TGCAGTGCTAGGGCCGGGACAGGGGGTTACAATCAGCCCCAGCATTTT. This gives the protein CSARAGTGGYNQPQHF.

With regard to this clonotype: This beta chain is off target for a library built for alpha chains, so its abundance means little. The chain links TRBV6-2 or TRBV6-3 to TRBJ1-2; the D is unclear. Germline loops: CDR1 MNHEY, CDR2 SVGEGT. The CDR3 spans 15 residues. Trimming stripped 0 bases from V and 8 bases from J, with 16 bases between. This CDR3 reads CASSYSMYDPGGYTF. The CDR3 DNA follows: TGTGCCAGCAGTTACTCGATGTATGATCCTGGCGGCTACACCTTC.

A remark on this clonotype: This beta chain lies outside the target of a library built for alpha chains; its clone size means little. The V call is TRBV20-1, the J call TRBJ1-1; TRBD1 might be the D (6 bases). The CDR3 runs 14 residues. Trimming stripped 4 bases from V and 1 base from J, with 13 bases between. In germline, CDR1 is DFQATT, CDR2 SNEGSKA (reference sequence). CDR3 sequence reads: CSAKGVPGNTEAFF. The CDR3 bases are TGCAGTGCTAAGGGGGTTCCGGGGAACACTGAAGCTTTCTTT.

This clonotype was recorded a few times. Within a library made for alpha chains, this beta chain is off target, and its count is uninformative. The CDR3 DNA is TGTGCCAGCTCCTTCTCCGGACAGAACACTGAAGCTTTCTTT. Amino acid sequence: CASSFSGQNTEAFF. The chain recombines TRBV18 with TRBJ1-1, with D possibly matching TRBD1 (5 bases). The CDR3 covers 14 residues. Trimming pared 6 bases from V and 1 base from J, leaving 12 bases between. CDR1 KGHSH and CDR2 LQKENI come from the germline V gene.

This clonotype is deemed medium-sized. The library was built for alpha chains, so this beta chain is an off-target read and its size means little. The chain links TRBV28 to TRBJ1-2; D remains ambiguous. V was clipped by 2 bases and J by 4 bases, with 11 bases between them. The CDR3 contains 14 residues. Germline V gene data show CDR1 as MDHEN and CDR2 as SYDVKM. CDR3 DNA sequence: TGTGCCAGCAGTTTAGGTCAGAGAATCTATGGCTACACCTTC. Its protein is CASSLGQRIYGYTF.

In this sample, this clonotype turned up many times. Because the library targeted alpha chains, this beta chain is an off-target read whose size means little. V is TRBV12-3 or TRBV12-4 and J is TRBJ1-2; no definite D call. Deletions cut 9 bases from V and 5 bases from J, with 16 bases between. There are 13 residues in the CDR3. CDR3: CARAYKITYGYTF. DNA for the CDR3: TGTGCCAGGGCCTATAAGATCACTTATGGCTACACCTTC.

This clonotype ranks as medium-sized. In a library made to pick up alpha chains, this beta chain is a stray read with a size that means little. The gene calls are TRBV28 and TRBJ2-1; 8 bases align to TRBD2. This CDR3 region has 14 residues. CDR1 MDHEN and CDR2 SYDVKM come from the germline V gene. J was trimmed by 6 bases and V by 8 bases; bases with no gene match: 9. CDR3 in DNA: TGTGCCAGCCTCCCAGCGGGGGCCTTCAATGAGCAGTTCTTC. This encodes CASLPAGAFNEQFF.

Concerning this clonotype: The library was built for alpha chains, so this beta chain is an off-target read and its size means little. J is TRBJ1-2 and V is TRBV6-5; D call uncertain. This CDR3 comprises 15 residues. Per germline, CDR1 MNHEY and CDR2 SVGAGI. V was shortened by 8 bases and J by 0 bases, with 16 bases between the two germline ends. In DNA form, the CDR3 reads TGTGCCAGCCACCCGGGCAGCGCGACTAACTATGGCTACACCTTC. Translating gives CASHPGSATNYGYTF.

This clonotype was detected many times. This beta chain is off target for a library built for alpha chains, so its abundance means little. The chain has TRBV29-1 and TRBJ2-1; D not resolved. With 5 bases removed from V and 5 bases from J, the gap between germline ends came to 10 bases. CDR1 and CDR2 (germline): SQVTM, ANQGSEA. This CDR3 comprises 12 residues. The CDR3 sequence is CSVLKANNEQFF. The CDR3 DNA is TGCAGCGTTCTTAAGGCAAACAATGAGCAGTTCTTC.

This clonotype was seen many times. A library prepared for alpha chains yielded this beta chain as an off-target read; its size is of little meaning. The chain employs TRBV12-3 or TRBV12-4 and TRBJ1-2; a weak D match, TRBD1 (5 bases). Deletions cut 7 bases from V and 0 bases from J, with 12 bases between. This CDR3 has 14 amino acids. CDR3 DNA sequence: TGTGCCAGCAATACTCGGGGGGCTAACTATGGCTACACCTTC. Amino acids: CASNTRGANYGYTF.

This clonotype has ten or more counts. This beta chain turned up in a library designed for alpha chains; as an off-target read, its abundance says little. The V and J genes are TRBV29-1 and TRBJ2-3; 10 positions match TRBD1. V shed 6 bases, J shed 3 bases, and the junction held 6 bases outside the gene matches. The germline gives CDR1 SQVTM, CDR2 ANQGSEA. The CDR3 is 14 residues long. The CDR3 sequence: CSVHDRGRTDTQYF. The CDR3 region has the DNA TGCAGCGTGCATGACAGGGGGCGGACAGATACGCAGTATTTT.

At least ten counts were recorded for this clonotype. Since the library was made to target alpha chains, this beta chain is a stray read and its abundance is not meaningful. V usage is TRBV2 and J usage is TRBJ2-7; the D is unclear. V was pared by 3 bases and J by 3 bases, with 0 bases between. The CDR3 loop spans 10 amino acids. Germline V gene sequence: CDR1 SNHLY, CDR2 FYNNEI. CDR3 bases: TGTGCCAGCAGTGACTACGAGCAGTACTTC. Protein sequence: CASSDYEQYF.

This clonotype was observed a handful of times. Being off target in a library aimed at alpha chains, this beta chain has a size of little meaning. The chain joins TRBV7-2 to TRBJ2-5; 9 bases align to TRBD1. The CDR3 has 14 residues. Germline CDR1 and CDR2: SGHTA and FQGNSA. J gave up 4 bases and V 2 bases, and 2 bases lay outside the gene matches. As DNA, the CDR3 is TGTGCCAGCAGCTTAAACAGGGGGCGAGAGACCCAGTACTTC. This codes for CASSLNRGRETQYF.

This clonotype has a count of ten or more. Little can be read into the size of this beta chain, an off-target read in a library designed for alpha chains. The chain has TRBV5-1 and TRBJ2-5; D is unclear. V lost 4 bases, J lost 1 base, and 14 bases lay in between. CDR1 and CDR2 (germline): SGHRS, YFSETQ. CDR3 size: 15 residues. Here the CDR3 reads CASSKDAIPQETQYF. The CDR3 DNA sequence: TGCGCCAGCAGCAAGGACGCAATCCCCCAAGAGACCCAGTACTTC.

The table lists this clonotype with many counts. The size of this beta chain means little, since it is a stray read in a library made for alpha chains. The rearrangement joins TRBV12-3 or TRBV12-4 to TRBJ2-5; 8 bases align to TRBD1. The CDR3 runs to 14 residues. V lost 6 bases, J lost 4 bases, and 7 bases stayed unmatched. CDR3 residues: CASSRGTGGETQYF. For the CDR3, the DNA is TGTGCCAGCAGCCGAGGGACAGGAGGAGAGACCCAGTACTTC.

This clonotype was observed at least ten times. This beta chain appears as a stray read in a library generated for alpha chains; its size is not informative. The chain carries TRBV7-9 and TRBJ2-6; D gene ambiguous. V lost 8 bases and J 0 bases, leaving 8 bases between the germline ends. The CDR3 length is 14 residues. Germline V CDR1 and CDR2: SEHNR, FQNEAQ (reference sequence). CDR3 protein: CASSHPSGANVLTF. The CDR3 region has the DNA TGTGCCAGCTCCCACCCCTCTGGGGCCAACGTCCTGACTTTC.

This clonotype has a count of ten or more. The library was built for alpha chains, so this beta chain is an off-target read and its size means little. The DNA for the CDR3 is TGCGCCAGCAGCCGCGGAATACTAGTAGGCGGCACAGATACGCAGTATTTT. Residues: CASSRGILVGGTDTQYF. The chain uses TRBV5-1 and TRBJ2-3, with a possible D match to TRBD2 (5 bases). This CDR3 is built from 17 residues. Per germline, CDR1 SGHRS and CDR2 YFSETQ. V lost 4 bases and J lost 1, with 19 bases in between.